The 17 T cell receptor beta chains given below trace back to one sample, sequenced in a study of blood T cells in healthy people across ages. Using a J-beta primer mix together with a sample-barcoded 5' primer, a second PCR was run for roughly 6 to 12 cycles. MiXCR, applied by TCRdb to the 5' RACE reads, yields one record per CDR3 protein. The sample contains hundreds of thousands of distinct CDR3 sequences, roughly half of which appear only once. Input material: blood. Receptor source: an elderly woman in good health.

The chain couples TRBV6-6 to TRBJ2-2; D is uncertain. The V end was cut by 0 bases, the J end by 3 bases, with 11 bases between. CDR3 size: 16 residues. The germline V gene has CDR1 MNHNY and CDR2 SVGAGI (reference sequence). CDR3 DNA sequence: TGTGCCAGCAGTTACTCGACGGCTCCCCACACCGGGGAGCTGTTTTTT. Translating it yields CASSYSTAPHTGELFF.

As for this clonotype: This could be a read error, since a much larger clone is one nucleotide away. The V call is TRBV29-1, the J call TRBJ2-1; D may be TRBD1 or TRBD2 (6 bases each). In germline, CDR1 is SQVTM, CDR2 ANQGSEA. CDR3 length: 14 amino acids. As DNA, the CDR3 is TGCAGCGTTCCGTGGGGGGCCGTGGGGAATGAGCGGTTCTTC. Protein: CSVPWGAVGNERFF.

The V gene is TRBV6-6, the J gene TRBJ2-7; D might be TRBD2 (5 bases). V gave up 6 bases and J gave up 3 bases, with 12 bases separating them. This CDR3 spans 13 amino acids. The germline gives CDR1 MNHNY, CDR2 SVGAGI (reference sequence). The CDR3 nucleotides read TGTGCCAGCAGGGAGCCCGGGGACTACGAGCAGTACTTC. The encoded protein is CASREPGDYEQYF.

The chain has TRBV7-2 and TRBJ2-3; D may correspond to TRBD1 or TRBD2 (5 bases each). The CDR3 is 15 residues long. Trimming stripped 3 bases from V and 5 bases from J, with 15 bases between. CDR1 is SGHTA and CDR2 is FQGNSA in the germline V gene. The CDR3 region is CASSFRDPRRDTQYF. In DNA form, the CDR3 reads TGTGCCAGCAGCTTTCGGGACCCCCGCCGAGATACGCAGTATTTT.

Notes on this clonotype: This may stem from a read error, because a much larger clone lies one nucleotide away. The rearrangement uses TRBV29-1 and TRBJ2-1; no definite D call. The J call is in doubt because the DNA end fits TRBJ2-7 better. The length of the CDR3 is 14 residues. Germline CDR1 SQVTM, CDR2 ANQGSEA. For the CDR3, the DNA is TGCAGCGTTAAACGCAGTACTGCCTACAATGAGCAGTACTTC. As protein: CSVKRSTAYNEQYF.

This clonotype was detected a few times. V and J are TRBV12-3 or TRBV12-4 and TRBJ1-5; no firm D call. This CDR3 has 11 residues. V was shortened by 6 bases and J by 9 bases, with 9 bases between the two germline ends. The CDR3 DNA reads as TGTGCCAGCAGCCCCGAACTGCCCCAGCATTTT. Amino acids: CASSPELPQHF.

This rearrangement joins TRBV12-3 or TRBV12-4 to TRBJ2-7; possible D gene TRBD1, 5 bases. Trimming left V 5 bases short and J 2 bases short, with 13 bases between. This CDR3 region has 14 residues. In nucleotides, the CDR3 is TGTGCCAGCAGTCCGCGACAGACCCCCTACGAGCAGTACTTC. Its protein product is CASSPRQTPYEQYF.

V gene TRBV28 combines with J gene TRBJ2-5; possibly TRBD1 or TRBD2 for D (6 bases each). This CDR3 is built from 15 residues. V lost 6 bases and J lost 5, with 19 bases in between. Germline assignment: CDR1 MDHEN and CDR2 SYDVKM. The CDR3 loop is CASSNLGGNRETQYF. The CDR3 DNA reads as TGTGCCAGCAGCAACTTAGGGGGGAACCGGGAGACCCAGTACTTC.

This chain links TRBV5-1 with TRBJ1-5; D perhaps matches TRBD1 (5 bases). The V and J ends lost 4 bases and 3 bases respectively, with 11 bases between them. The germline V gene has CDR1 SGHRS and CDR2 YFSETQ. The CDR3 consists of 14 residues. CDR3 loop: CASSPGGFNQPQHF. In DNA, the CDR3 is TGCGCCAGCAGCCCGGGGGGGTTCAATCAGCCCCAGCATTTT.

The chain joins TRBV29-1 to TRBJ2-3; possibly TRBD1 for D (5 bases). The germline gives CDR1 SQVTM, CDR2 ANQGSEA. V was shortened by 6 bases and J by 6 bases, with 16 bases between the two germline ends. The CDR3 extends over 13 amino acids. In DNA, the CDR3 is TGCAGCGTCGCTTCAGGGTCCGGGGATACGCAGTATTTT. Translated, it gives CSVASGSGDTQYF.

This clonotype showed up many times. This chain connects TRBV25-1 to TRBJ2-7; the D gene is possibly TRBD1 (7 bases). The CDR3 is 12 residues long. Germline assignment: CDR1 MGHDK and CDR2 SYGVNS. Trimming cost V 8 bases and J 4 bases, with 12 bases left between them. The CDR3 region has the DNA TGTGCCAGCGGAGGGGGCAATTACGAGCAGTACTTC. Translation: CASGGGNYEQYF.

The gene calls are TRBV2 and TRBJ2-5; no reliable D call. Gene TRBJ2-7 matches the end of the DNA better, so the J call may be wrong. The germline CDR1 and CDR2 sequences are SNHLY and FYNNEI. This CDR3 is built from 14 residues. DNA of the CDR3: TGTGCCAGCAGTGACACCGATCCTCCCATCGAGCAGTACTTC. Its protein is CASSDTDPPIEQYF.

This clonotype turned up a few times. This may stem from a read error, because a much larger clone lies one nucleotide away. V and J are TRBV28 and TRBJ1-2; D is undetermined. The CDR3 covers 12 residues. Trimming took 5 bases from V and 4 from J, leaving 8 bases between them. CDR1 and CDR2 from the germline V gene are MDHEN and SYDVKM. CDR3 residues: CASSPLSYGYTF. The CDR3 coding sequence is TGTGCCAGCAGTCCCCTTTCCTATGGCTACACCTTC.

This sequence joins TRBV12-3 or TRBV12-4 and TRBJ2-3, with D perhaps matching TRBD2 (6 bases). The V gene lost 5 bases and the J gene lost 2 bases, with 14 bases spanning the gap. The CDR3 loop spans 15 amino acids. CDR3 region: CASSRTGVPTDTQYF. The CDR3, as DNA: TGTGCCAGCAGTCGAACGGGGGTCCCCACAGATACGCAGTATTTT.

This clonotype showed up many times. This sequence joins TRBV7-9 and TRBJ2-7; D unclear. The CDR3 sequence is 15 residues long. Germline V lookup: CDR1 SEHNR, CDR2 FQNEAQ (reference sequence). Deletions cut 8 bases from V and 0 bases from J, with 17 bases between. The chain's CDR3 is CASQPQQKNSYEQYF. The CDR3 nucleotides read TGTGCCAGCCAGCCCCAACAGAAAAACTCCTACGAGCAGTACTTC.

This clonotype was recorded many times. The chain combines TRBV10-3 with TRBJ2-1; D ambiguous. The CDR3 contains 11 residues. V was pared by 3 bases and J by 8 bases, with 5 bases between. Germline assignment: CDR1 ENHRY and CDR2 SYGVKD. The CDR3 DNA follows: TGTGCCATCAGTGAAATCGATGAGCAGTTCTTC. Translating gives CAISEIDEQFF.

The rearrangement joins TRBV4-1 to TRBJ2-4, with 7 nucleotides matching TRBD1. The CDR3 has 13 residues. Germline V gene lookup returns CDR1 MGHRA and CDR2 YSYEKL. The V gene end was trimmed by 5 bases and the J gene end by 13 bases; junction bases not matched to a gene: 11. The CDR3 reads CASSNTGAYEQYF. The CDR3 coding sequence is TGCGCCAGCAGCAACACAGGGGCCTATGAGCAGTACTTC.